This T cell receptor (beta chain) was documented in a study of blood T cells in healthy people across ages. PCR was performed a second time for about 6 to 12 cycles using a sample-barcoded 5' primer and a J-beta primer mix. TCRdb fed the 5' RACE reads into MiXCR, producing one record per CDR3 protein. The sample carries more than 1 million distinct CDR3 sequences, less than 50% recorded once. Study outcomes and limitations: Naive T cell percentage showed a strong correlation with TCR beta diversity.

CDR1 is LNHNV, CDR2 YYDKDF, per germline (reference sequence). V was shortened by 5 bases and J by 9 bases, with 14 bases between the two germline ends. The CDR3 extends over 13 amino acids. This clonotype has at least ten counts. Its antigen is unknown. V usage is TRBV15 and J usage is TRBJ2-1; D is perhaps TRBD2 (5 bases). The receptor's source is a woman in her sixties or seventies in good health. Sequencing was carried out using blood. The CDR3 DNA reads as TGTGCCACCAGCGGACTGATCTTCAGTGAGCAGTTCTTC. Translation gives CATSGLIFSEQFF.